What follows are 24 T cell receptor beta chains derived from one specimen sequenced in a study of blood T cell repertoires in COVID-19. Using immunoSEQ multiplex PCR, the repertoire was profiled, and TCRdb retains in-frame clones only, with some absent. The profile shows 150,000 to 200,000 clones, roughly 80% of them singletons. Material: peripheral blood. These receptors all stem from a woman in her sixties or seventies with COVID-19, enrolled during active disease.

V usage is TRBV28 and J usage is TRBJ1-2; 9 nucleotides line up with TRBD1. J was trimmed by 0 bases and V by 6 bases; bases with no gene match: 2. CDR3 length: 14 residues. Per germline, CDR1 MDHEN and CDR2 SYDVKM. DNA for the CDR3: TGTGCCAGCAGGGGGACAGGGACTAACTATGGCTACACCTTC. Translation: CASRGTGTNYGYTF.

V usage is TRBV5-6 and J usage is TRBJ2-5, with 7 positions matching TRBD2. The CDR3 has 13 amino acids. V trimming: 6 bases; J trimming: 5 bases; junction bases outside the gene matches: 7. Germline V gene sequence: CDR1 SGHDT, CDR2 YYEEEE. The CDR3 spells CASKREGRETQYF. CDR3 coding DNA: TGTGCCAGCAAGAGGGAGGGTCGGGAGACCCAGTACTTC.

This chain links TRBV7-2 with TRBJ1-1; D not resolved. The length of the CDR3 is 15 residues. The V gene's germline CDR1 is SGHTA and CDR2 FQGNSA. V was pared by 5 bases and J by 0 bases, with 13 bases between. The CDR3 region has the DNA TGTGCCAGCAGCCCCCCGGGAGGCTTGAACACTGAAGCTTTCTTT. It specifies CASSPPGGLNTEAFF.

The rearrangement links TRBV18 to TRBJ2-1, with TRBD2 matching over 7 bases. The trim removed 0 bases at V and 11 bases at J, leaving 10 bases unmatched. The germline CDR1 and CDR2 sequences are KGHSH and LQKENI. The CDR3 loop spans 15 amino acids. CDR3 nucleotide sequence: TGTGCCAGCTCACCACCTGCGGCTAGCGGTGAGCAGCAGTTCTTC. Translating gives CASSPPAASGEQQFF.

This chain links TRBV6-5 with TRBJ1-6, with 7 positions matching TRBD1. Germline CDR1 MNHEY, CDR2 SVGAGI. V dropped 9 bases and J dropped 8; count of bases not matched to a gene: 7. This CDR3 region has 13 residues. CDR3 residues: CASNRGLDSPLHF. The CDR3 nucleotides are TGTGCCAGTAACAGGGGCCTTGATTCACCCCTCCACTTT.

For the CDR3, the DNA is TGTGCCAGCAGCCAAGTCTCCCCGAGCGATGAGCAGTTCTTC. This codes for CASSQVSPSDEQFF. The V call is TRBV4-2, the J call TRBJ2-1; unclear D gene. The CDR3 consists of 14 residues. Trimming removed 1 base from V and 8 bases from J, with 12 bases in between. Germline assignment: CDR1 LGHNA and CDR2 YNFKEQ.

This clone was observed once. CDR3 region: CASSPKWLNTEAFF. CDR3 sequence (DNA): TGTGCCAGCAGCCCTAAGTGGTTGAACACTGAAGCTTTCTTT. The rearrangement uses TRBV13 and TRBJ1-1; no clear D gene. Trimming left V 5 bases short and J 0 bases short, with 10 bases between. This CDR3 has 14 residues. Germline CDR1 PRHDT, CDR2 FYEKMQ (reference sequence).

The chain combines TRBV28 with TRBJ1-2; 12 positions agree with TRBD1. The CDR3 is made up of 16 amino acids. CDR1 and CDR2 (germline): MDHEN, SYDVKM. V was clipped by 5 bases and J by 8 bases; unmatched bases: 12. CDR3 in amino acids: CASSPTGTGGSLGYTF. CDR3 DNA: TGTGCCAGCAGTCCGACCGGGACAGGGGGCTCTCTCGGCTACACCTTC.

The V and J genes are TRBV3-1 (or the pseudogene TRBV3-2) and TRBJ1-4; 7 nucleotides agree with TRBD1. CDR3 length equals 14 residues. Germline V gene lookup returns CDR1 LGHDT and CDR2 YNNKEL (reference sequence). Trimming at V came to 5 bases and at J to 8 bases, leaving 8 bases not matched to a gene. In nucleotides, the CDR3 is TGTGCCAGCAGCTCCGGGACAGACCCCGAAAAACTGTTTTTT. It codes for CASSSGTDPEKLFF.

The chain combines TRBV11-2 with TRBJ1-1, with D uncertain. The CDR3 has 14 amino acids. Trimming cost V 0 bases and J 4 bases, with 9 bases left between them. Germline CDR1 SGHAT, CDR2 FQNNGV. CDR3 DNA sequence: TGTGCCAGCAGCTTAGAGGGTCGAGGCACTGAAGCTTTCTTT. It specifies CASSLEGRGTEAFF.

The rearrangement joins TRBV9 to TRBJ2-1, with D unclear. V lost 0 bases, J lost 0 bases, and 7 bases lay in between. The CDR3 runs to 15 residues. CDR1 is SGDLS, CDR2 YYNGEE, per germline. The CDR3, as DNA: TGTGCCAGCAGCGTAGATTCTTACTCCTACAATGAGCAGTTCTTC. Translating it yields CASSVDSYSYNEQFF.

V is TRBV7-9 and J is TRBJ2-3; TRBD2 might be the D (5 bases). Germline V lookup: CDR1 SEHNR, CDR2 FQNEAQ (reference sequence). Trimming cost V 4 bases and J 7 bases, with 9 bases left between them. The CDR3 extends over 12 amino acids. CDR3 nucleotides: TGTGCCAGCAGCTCGGGGTCCTATACGCAGTATTTT. As protein: CASSSGSYTQYF.

The CDR3 spells CASSGDSYGYTF. Written as DNA, the CDR3 is TGTGCCAGCAGTGGGGACAGCTATGGCTACACCTTC. This chain joins TRBV2 and TRBJ1-2; 7 positions agree with TRBD1. V lost 4 bases, J lost 4 bases, and 0 bases stayed unmatched. This CDR3 has 12 residues. Germline V gene data show CDR1 as SNHLY and CDR2 as FYNNEI. Together with reference TRBV2 and TRBJ1-2, the CDR3 gives the full variable domain: EPEVTQTPSHQVTQMGQEVILRCVPISNHLYFYWYRQILGQKVEFLVSFYNNEISEKSEIFDDQFSVERPDGSNFTLKIRSTKLEDSAMYFCASSGDSYGYTFGSGTRLTVV.

The rearrangement links TRBV28 to TRBJ2-3, with TRBD2 matching over 8 bases. With V trimmed by 2 bases and J by 2 bases, 6 bases remained unmatched. The germline V gene encodes CDR1 MDHEN and CDR2 SYDVKM. The CDR3 has 16 residues. CDR3 bases: TGTGCCAGCAGTTTAAGAACTAGCGGCCACACAGATACGCAGTATTTT. It specifies CASSLRTSGHTDTQYF.

The chain recombines TRBV28 with TRBJ1-6, with TRBD1 as a possible D gene (5 bases). CDR3 size: 16 residues. The germline CDR1 and CDR2 sequences are MDHEN and SYDVKM. Trimming took off 8 bases at V and 9 bases at J, with 23 bases between the two ends. The CDR3, as DNA: TGTGCCAGCGGGTTGGCTATAAGGGGAAAGGGTTCACCCCTCCACTTT. As protein: CASGLAIRGKGSPLHF. Full variable domain (remainder filled in from reference TRBV28 and TRBJ1-6): DVKVTQSSRYLVKRTGEKVFLECVQDMDHENMFWYRQDPGLGLRLIYFSYDVKMKEKGDIPEGYSVSREKKERFSLILESASTNQTSMYLCASGLAIRGKGSPLHFGNGTRLTVT.

The chain is built from TRBV15 and TRBJ1-3; D is perhaps TRBD1 (5 bases). The germline V gene has CDR1 LNHNV and CDR2 YYDKDF (reference sequence). V lost 0 bases, J lost 0 bases, and 9 bases lay in between. This CDR3 spans 16 amino acids. This chain's CDR3 is CATSRDRAYSGNTIYF. The DNA for the CDR3 is TGTGCCACCAGCAGAGACAGGGCGTACTCTGGAAACACCATATATTTT.

This chain joins TRBV6-5 and TRBJ2-7, with a weak D call TRBD2 (5 bases). Trimming left V 5 bases short and J 3 bases short, with 8 bases between. The CDR3 is 12 residues long. Germline values: CDR1 MNHEY, CDR2 SVGAGI. The CDR3 coding sequence is TGTGCCAGCAGTCTAGGAGGCTACGAGCAGTACGTC. Translated: CASSLGGYEQYV.

This clone was seen a few times. This chain uses TRBV5-1 with TRBJ1-1, with TRBD1 matching 7 bases. The CDR3 has 13 amino acids. Germline lookup yields CDR1 SGHRS and CDR2 YFSETQ. V trimming: 3 bases; J trimming: 7 bases; junction bases outside the gene matches: 6. As DNA, the CDR3 is TGCGCCAGCAGCTCCGAAGGACAGGTTGAAGCTTTCTTT. This codes for CASSSEGQVEAFF.

The chain links TRBV28 to TRBJ1-3; TRBD1 agrees at 9 bases. The CDR3 runs to 17 residues. The ends lost 6 bases at V and 0 bases at J; junction bases unmatched: 9. Germline V gene data show CDR1 as MDHEN and CDR2 as SYDVKM. CDR3 DNA: TGTGCCAGCAGGAGTACTACAGGGGGCTTCTCTGGAAACACCATATATTTT. Protein sequence: CASRSTTGGFSGNTIYF.

The genes are TRBV19 and TRBJ1-5; D might be TRBD1 (6 bases). This CDR3 region has 12 residues. Germline lookup yields CDR1 LNHDA and CDR2 SQIVND (reference sequence). Deletions cut 7 bases from V and 6 bases from J, with 10 bases between. CDR3: CASTTGLQPQHF. For the CDR3, the DNA is TGTGCCAGTACAACAGGGCTTCAGCCCCAGCATTTT.

This chain links TRBV6-6 with TRBJ1-1; TRBD1 aligns across 7 bases. Germline-derived CDR1 and CDR2 are MNHNY and SVGAGI (reference sequence). This CDR3 region has 13 residues. V was pared by 6 bases and J by 8 bases, with 9 bases of the junction left unmatched. The CDR3 spells CASSTNRGLEAFF. CDR3 nucleotides: TGTGCCAGCAGCACGAACAGGGGCCTAGAAGCTTTCTTT.

J is TRBJ1-2 and V is TRBV7-3; TRBD1 might be the D (6 bases). The CDR3 totals 15 residues. The germline V gene encodes CDR1 SGHTA and CDR2 FQGTGA. Trimming pared 5 bases from V and 3 bases from J, leaving 16 bases between. CDR3 amino acids: CASSATGPGDYGYTF. CDR3 nucleotides: TGTGCCAGCAGCGCAACAGGGCCTGGGGACTATGGCTACACCTTC.

CDR3 nucleotides: TGCGCCAGCAGCCAAGAACCTAGCGGGACCTCCAATGAGCAGTTCTTC. Residues: CASSQEPSGTSNEQFF. J is TRBJ2-1 and V is TRBV4-1; TRBD2 aligns across 9 bases. With V trimmed by 0 bases and J by 6 bases, 6 bases remained unmatched. The germline V gene has CDR1 MGHRA and CDR2 YSYEKL. CDR3 length: 16 residues.

The gene calls are TRBV18 and TRBJ2-1; D is perhaps TRBD1 (5 bases). The V end was cut by 5 bases, the J end by 7 bases, with 9 bases between. This CDR3 has 12 residues. CDR1 KGHSH and CDR2 LQKENI come from the germline V gene. The CDR3 nucleotides are TGTGCCAGCTCAGGGCAGGGTAATGAGCAGTTCTTC. Protein product: CASSGQGNEQFF.